The TCR beta chain described here comes from a study of T cell responses to AZD1222 COVID-19 vaccine. Points from the study as a whole: Sampling captured repertoires only after the peak T cell response. Clonal diversity was possibly underestimated, and the donors were mostly white British, with more females. Baseline serostatus was positive in only a handful of AZD1222 recipients.

Remarks on this clone: The antigen is not known.

Trimming removed 6 bases at V and 11 bases at J, with 13 bases between. The CDR3 has 11 amino acids. CDR1 is MNHEY, CDR2 SMNVEV, per germline (reference sequence). Assay: immunoSEQ multiplex PCR; the TCRdb copy retains only in-frame clones and omits some. Altogether 150,000 or so clones are present, approximately 90% being singletons, with the ten largest covering less than 3.5%. This chain uses TRBV27 with TRBJ1-1; D might be TRBD1 (5 bases). This TCR was recovered from an adult in good health. The input for sequencing was peripheral blood, taken on day 0 of MenACWY control vaccination. The CDR3 reads CASRGPRGAFF. The CDR3 nucleotides are TGTGCCAGCAGGGGACCCCGGGGGGCTTTCTTT.